The text below deals with one TCR beta chain. This entry comes from a study of shared T cell receptors in the human thymus. Data came from immunoSEQ multiplex PCR; TCRdb stores just in-frame clones and leaves some out. This table has some 640,000 clones, 87% appearing once. These data were also reused for a study on human thymus T cells. Per that study: Thymus specimens were resections from corrective heart surgery. Apparent bias marked the V and J gene usage of thymic and blood repertoires.

Sequenced material: thymocytes. The sequence was obtained from a boy younger than two with a congenital heart defect.

Written as DNA, the CDR3 is TGTGCCAGCAGCCGGTTGCCGGGACAAACCCTCTGGTACAATGAGCAGTTCTTC. It specifies CASSRLPGQTLWYNEQFF. The rearrangement joins TRBV7-6 to TRBJ2-1; D perhaps matches TRBD1 (6 bases). The CDR3 is 18 amino acids. In germline, CDR1 is SGHVS, CDR2 FNYEAQ. Trimming cost V 5 bases and J 4 bases, with 24 bases left between them.